This TCR beta chain stems from a study of blood T cell repertoires in COVID-19 (TCRdb year 2020). With regard to the full study: The collaborator samples originated in the United States, Italy and Spain and spanned the acute and convalescent phases of COVID-19. The prospective study material was composed of cDNA or gDNA derived from T cells, B-cell-depleted T cells, or PBMCs. The dataset comprised deeply sampled blood TCRbeta repertoires from subjects exposed to, actively infected with, or recovered from COVID-19. The repertoires were made available in a free public database intended to serve as a resource for research on the immune response to SARS-CoV-2. The samples were drawn from the first 160 participants of the ongoing ImmuneRACE study and from under 1,500 subjects provided by 6 global collaborators. A de-identified subject ID, COVID-19 status, age in years and sex were almost always included in the sample metadata. HLA class I and class II types, where available, came from metadata supplied by the sample provider rather than from assay-based typing.

The immunoSEQ Assay, a bias-controlled multiplex PCR, was used to amplify TCRbeta CDR3 regions from genomic DNA. Regarding the original processing steps: The number of nucleated cells in each sample was estimated from the amplification of reference gene primers within the assay. To quantify the absolute abundance of each unique TCRbeta CDR3 rearrangement, sequence reads were collapsed and filtered. For each sample, productive Simpson clonality was calculated as the square root of Simpson's diversity index across productive rearrangements. As stored in TCRdb, this immuneACCESS dataset retains in-frame rearrangements with V and J assigned. A fraction of the clones does not appear; measured against another copy, unresolved V genes explain less than half of the discrepancy, and the remainder lacks a known reason. V and J calls and clone size are as listed in that table; D and trimming were resolved from the DNA. In all, the sample holds fewer than 250,000 clones, and roughly nine tenths of those were seen once. Approximately 8.2% of the sample goes to the ten largest clones.

What the study reported, not specific to this receptor: The amount of clinical and demographic metadata varied by source and participant and was provided uncurated.

Participants in the prospective study were aged 18 to 89 years, lived in under 30 United States geographic areas, and enrolled through a virtual design. Cohort assignment in the prospective study relied on participant-reported clinical history from a screening survey and a study questionnaire. Recovered participants in ImmuneRACE Cohort 3 were defined by two consecutive negative NP/OP PCR tests, clearance by a healthcare professional, or resolution of symptoms. In the prospective study, mobile phlebotomists collected whole blood, serum and a nasopharyngeal or oropharyngeal swab from each participant. Participants in the prospective study had the option to provide additional blood draws and questionnaires over a 2-month period. Before DNA extraction, prospective study blood samples were shipped either frozen or at room temperature. Worth noting for this clone: The antigen this receptor binds is unknown. No per-base quality is available; no much larger clone lies one base away.

Looking up the germline V gene yields CDR1 SGHAT and CDR2 FQNNGV. Trimmed from V: 1 base; trimmed from J: 4 bases; junction bases lacking a gene match: 5. There are 15 amino acids in the CDR3, from cysteine to phenylalanine inclusive. Only the CDR3 region is kept as DNA, spanning 45 bases read in frame from base 1. The sequence derives from a woman aged 18-35 years who had recovered from COVID-19. Input material: PBMCs or T cells enriched from blood (not recorded which). The chain is assembled from TRBV11-2 and TRBJ2-3; TRBD2 aligns with 7 central bases. The CDR3 in this case is CASSLGGGEADTQYF. The nucleotides are TGTGCCAGCAGCTTAGGCGGGGGAGAGGCAGATACGCAGTATTTT.